The rows below give T cell receptor beta chains drawn from one sample of a study of PD-L1 blockade in urothelial cancer. Generated by immunoSEQ multiplex PCR, the TCRdb table keeps only in-frame clones and is missing some. Of approximately 38,000 clones listed, more than 85% are singletons. The sample was PBMCs, taken around atezolizumab (anti-PD-L1) treatment. The receptors were sampled from a man aged 60 to 69 with urothelial cancer. The CDR3 runs from the conserved cysteine through the conserved F or W. D genes are given only for firm matches. Clone size appears in some rows only: once, few, many, or a class for an expanded clone.

.	TRBD1	TRBJ1-2	TRBV7-9	CASSGDRVGYTF	TGTGCCAGCAGCGGGGACAGGGTTGGCTACACCTTC
.	TRBD2	TRBJ2-3	TRBV4-2	CASSQSQAGTSGGSSTDTQYF	TGTGCCAGCAGCCAATCCCAAGCCGGGACTAGCGGGGGGTCTAGCACAGATACGCAGTATTTT
.	TRBD1	TRBJ1-2	TRBV7-6	CASSLEGASNYGYTF	TGTGCCAGCAGCTTAGAGGGGGCCAGTAACTATGGCTACACCTTC
.	TRBD1	TRBJ1-5	TRBV19	CASSGQGPQPQHF	TGTGCCAGTTCCGGACAGGGACCCCAGCCCCAGCATTTT
.	TRBD1	TRBJ1-2	TRBV19	CASSWGDSVGGYTF	TGTGCCAGTAGTTGGGGGGACAGCGTTGGGGGCTACACCTTC
.	TRBD2	TRBJ2-7	TRBV4-2	CASSQETSGASYEQYF	TGTGCCAGCAGCCAGGAGACTAGCGGGGCTTCCTACGAGCAGTACTTC
.	TRBD2	TRBJ2-1	TRBV13	CASSLRTGRAERNNEQFF	TGTGCCAGCAGCTTAAGAACCGGGAGGGCCGAGAGGAACAATGAGCAGTTCTTC
.	TRBD2	TRBJ2-3	TRBV27	CASSSAGADTQYF	TGTGCCAGCAGTTCTGCGGGAGCAGATACGCAGTATTTT
.	.	TRBJ2-7	TRBV6-5	CASRDRQSSYEQYF	TGTGCCAGCAGGGATCGACAGAGCTCCTACGAGCAGTACTTC
.	.	TRBJ2-5	TRBV19	CASRSMTGAQETQYF	TGTGCCAGTCGGAGTATGACAGGCGCGCAAGAGACCCAGTACTTC
.	TRBD2	TRBJ2-2	TRBV19	CASSIVGLAGGNTGELFF	TGTGCCAGTAGTATAGTGGGTCTAGCGGGAGGGAACACCGGGGAGCTGTTTTTT
.	.	TRBJ2-2	TRBV7-2	CASRRRDGGTGELFF	TGTGCCAGCAGACGGAGGGACGGAGGTACCGGGGAGCTGTTTTTT
.	.	TRBJ1-5	TRBV27	CASSFRSGVEQPQHF	TGTGCCAGCAGTTTCCGGTCAGGGGTGGAACAGCCCCAGCATTTT
once	TRBD1	TRBJ1-1	TRBV6-5	CASSNDRGWITEAFF	TGTGCCAGCAGTAACGACAGGGGTTGGATCACTGAAGCTTTCTTT
.	TRBD2	TRBJ2-1	TRBV5-1	CASSFNDGGLSNEQFF	TGCGCCAGCAGCTTTAACGACGGGGGGTTGAGCAATGAGCAGTTCTTC
.	.	TRBJ1-5	TRBV27	CASRENSNQPQHF	TGTGCCAGCAGGGAGAATAGCAATCAGCCCCAGCATTTT
.	.	TRBJ1-2	TRBV6-4	CASREQAQGLGYTF	TGTGCCAGTCGCGAACAGGCTCAGGGCTTGGGCTACACCTTC
.	.	TRBJ1-5	TRBV5-4	CASSLAGGSNQPQHF	TGTGCCAGCAGCTTGGCAGGAGGGAGCAATCAGCCCCAGCATTTT
.	.	TRBJ2-7	TRBV5-4	CASSPTSSTYEQYF	TGTGCCAGCAGCCCGACTTCTTCAACCTACGAGCAGTACTTC
.	TRBD1	TRBJ2-5	TRBV5-1	CASSAGQGQETQYF	TGCGCCAGCAGCGCCGGACAGGGACAAGAGACCCAGTACTTC
.	.	TRBJ1-1	TRBV28	CASSLPDRWNTEAFF	TGTGCCAGCAGTTTACCCGACAGATGGAACACTGAAGCTTTCTTT
.	.	TRBJ2-5	TRBV29-1	CSGRAGVGETQYF	TGCAGCGGCAGGGCAGGAGTTGGGGAGACCCAGTACTTC
.	.	TRBJ1-2	TRBV19	CASKWTADYGYTF	TGTGCCAGTAAATGGACAGCCGACTATGGCTACACCTTC
once	.	TRBJ2-2	TRBV27	CASSLAPNTGELFF	TGTGCCAGCAGTTTGGCACCCAACACCGGGGAGCTGTTTTTT
.	.	TRBJ2-7	TRBV27	CASSLSFSRVVHEQYF	TGTGCCAGCAGTTTATCTTTCTCTAGAGTAGTCCACGAGCAGTACTTC
once	.	TRBJ2-5	TRBV7-3	CASSLGLLQTQYF	TGTGCCAGCAGCTTAGGACTCCTCCAGACCCAGTACTTC
.	.	TRBJ1-3	TRBV7-3	CASSLGGGSSGNTIYF	TGTGCCAGCAGCTTAGGCGGCGGTTCCTCTGGAAACACCATATATTTT
once	TRBD1	TRBJ2-7	TRBV11-3	CASWKGQGAYEQYF	TGTGCCAGTTGGAAAGGACAGGGGGCTTACGAGCAGTACTTC
.	TRBD2	TRBJ2-3	TRBV11-2	CASSSDGGYTDTQYF	TGTGCCAGCAGCTCAGACGGGGGGTACACAGATACGCAGTATTTT
.	TRBD1	TRBJ1-4	TRBV7-6	CASSPGQGGEKLFF	TGTGCCAGCAGCCCGGGACAGGGGGGTGAAAAACTGTTTTTT
.	.	TRBJ2-4	TRBV5-6	CASSQIDRQTNIQYF	TGTGCCAGCAGCCAAATCGATAGACAGACAAACATTCAGTACTTC
.	.	TRBJ2-5	TRBV5-1	CASSVGDGNWETQYF	TGCGCCAGCAGCGTGGGAGACGGGAATTGGGAGACCCAGTACTTC
once	TRBD2	TRBJ2-7	TRBV2	CASSVKAGVGEQYF	TGTGCCAGCAGTGTTAAAGCGGGAGTAGGCGAGCAGTACTTC
.	TRBD2	TRBJ2-3	TRBV18	CASSPPGLAGGITDTQYF	TGTGCCAGCTCACCACCGGGACTAGCGGGGGGGATCACAGATACGCAGTATTTT
.	.	TRBJ1-3	TRBV6-1	CASSEPPDSSGNTIYF	TGTGCCAGCAGTGAACCCCCGGACAGCTCTGGAAACACCATATATTTT
.	.	TRBJ1-2	TRBV19	CASRVANYGYTF	TGTGCCAGCAGAGTAGCCAACTATGGCTACACCTTC
once	TRBD1	TRBJ2-2	TRBV19	CASGQGLNTGELFF	TGTGCCAGTGGACAGGGACTTAACACCGGGGAGCTGTTTTTT
few	TRBD1	TRBJ2-1	TRBV18	CASSGQGVKNEQFF	TGTGCCAGCTCGGGACAGGGGGTGAAGAATGAGCAGTTCTTC
.	TRBD2	TRBJ2-5	TRBV7-2	CASSASGGMGETQYF	TGTGCCAGCAGCGCTAGCGGGGGGATGGGGGAGACCCAGTACTTC
.	.	TRBJ1-2	TRBV19	CASSIPNSPGRGYTF	TGTGCCAGTAGTATCCCTAATTCCCCTGGGCGTGGCTACACCTTC
.	.	TRBJ2-1	TRBV29-1	CSVGTDEQFF	TGCAGCGTTGGAACTGATGAGCAGTTCTTC
once	TRBD1	TRBJ1-1	TRBV5-1	CASSLDGRGATEAFF	TGCGCCAGCAGCTTGGATGGCAGGGGGGCAACTGAAGCTTTCTTT
once	.	TRBJ1-1	TRBV14	CASSQVPGKAFF	TGTGCCAGCAGCCAAGTACCAGGCAAAGCTTTCTTT
.	.	TRBJ2-7	TRBV19	CASSETGAYEQYF	TGTGCCAGTTCTGAGACAGGAGCCTACGAGCAGTACTTC
.	.	TRBJ2-7	TRBV6-5	CASSEGGRRQQYF	TGTGCCAGCAGTGAAGGAGGTCGCAGGCAGCAGTACTTC
.	.	TRBJ1-5	TRBV21-1	CASSKATPGYQRYGNQPQHF	TGTGCCAGCAGCAAAGCTACCCCGGGGTACCAGCGTTATGGCAATCAGCCCCAGCATTTT
.	.	TRBJ1-1	TRBV7-2	CASSPDRRLEAFF	TGTGCCAGCAGCCCCGACAGAAGACTTGAAGCTTTCTTT
.	TRBD1	TRBJ2-1	TRBV2	CASSETGQKNNEQFF	TGTGCCAGCAGCGAGACGGGACAGAAAAACAATGAGCAGTTCTTC
.	.	TRBJ2-1	TRBV6-6	CASSPGYNEQFF	TGTGCCAGCAGCCCCGGCTACAATGAGCAGTTCTTC
.	.	TRBJ2-5	TRBV7-2	CASSLARQETQYF	TGTGCCAGCAGCTTAGCCCGTCAAGAGACCCAGTACTTC